The present TCR beta chain was sequenced within a study of control samples from healthy donors and cancer patients. There are a few counts of this clone. The CDR3 is 15 residues long. V gave up 5 bases and J gave up 4 bases; unmatched junction bases: 5. Looked up from germline, CDR1 is MNHEY and CDR2 is SVGAGI. Measured with immunoSEQ multiplex PCR; TCRdb has only the in-frame clones, and not every one. The sample gives more than 70,000 clones, about 89% of which show up once; around 0.95% is in the top ten. The V gene is TRBV6-5, the J gene TRBJ2-2, with 9 bases identical to TRBD2. The sequenced sample was blood. The sequence was collected from a woman younger than 45 in good health. The CDR3 spells CASSKSGGPTGELFF. DNA of the CDR3: TGTGCCAGCAGTAAAAGCGGGGGGCCCACCGGGGAGCTGTTTTTT.